A single T cell receptor beta chain is shown here with its context. Original data processing: Reference gene primer amplification in the assay estimated nucleated cell counts. TCRdb keeps only in-frame clones here, not all; method: immunoSEQ multiplex PCR. The V and J calls and clone size were taken over from that table, and D and trimming were inferred from the DNA. The sample has 140,000 to 150,000 clones, roughly nine tenths seen once. This entry is derived from a study of blood T cell repertoires in COVID-19. Study overall: Whether acute or convalescent, the COVID-19 samples came from the United States, Italy and Spain. From T cells, B-cell-depleted T cells, or PBMCs came the material, which was cDNA or gDNA.

The J segment lost 5 bases and the V segment lost 6 bases, leaving 9 bases of the junction unmatched. The CDR3 is 14 amino acids. The V gene's germline CDR1 is LNHDA and CDR2 SQIVND (reference sequence). V gene TRBV19 combines with J gene TRBJ2-5; 7 bases are shared with TRBD1. Sequenced input: peripheral blood. The origin of this receptor is a human donor in a cohort sampled during active COVID-19. The CDR3 DNA is TGTGCCAGTAGCACCCCTGACAGGGTGGAGACCCAGTACTTC. Translating it yields CASSTPDRVETQYF.